This is a list of T cell receptor beta chains from one sample in a study of T-cell memory formation after mild COVID-19. TCRdb itself ran the 5' RACE reads through MiXCR, one entry per CDR3 protein. There are about 350,000 distinct CDR3 sequences in the sample; around 27% occur only once, and roughly 14% lies in the top ten. Sequencing was done on a sample of PBMCs or a T cell subset sorted from them (not recorded which). The receptors were sampled from an adult woman who had mild COVID-19 (a few samples of this study predate the infection). Cell type and time point are not known. Each CDR3 is given with its conserved first and last residue. Fields, in order: CDR3 protein, V gene, J gene, D gene. D genes are given only for firm matches.

cdr3_aa: CASSLGQQLSTDTQYF; v_call: TRBV5-1; j_call: TRBJ2-3; d_call: -
cdr3_aa: CASSLLSATGAGNTIYF; v_call: TRBV12-3/TRBV12-4; j_call: TRBJ1-3; d_call: -
cdr3_aa: CASSRQPGSNTGELFF; v_call: TRBV3-1; j_call: TRBJ2-2; d_call: -
cdr3_aa: CASSYPSAGDRRARGYTF; v_call: TRBV6-6; j_call: TRBJ1-2; d_call: TRBD1
cdr3_aa: CASKTGQGLSYTF; v_call: TRBV7-8; j_call: TRBJ1-2; d_call: TRBD1
cdr3_aa: CASSRQWGTEAFF; v_call: TRBV3-1; j_call: TRBJ1-1; d_call: -
cdr3_aa: CATRGGSQETQYF; v_call: TRBV24-1; j_call: TRBJ2-5; d_call: -
cdr3_aa: CASSLTKEETQYF; v_call: TRBV5-1; j_call: TRBJ2-5; d_call: -
cdr3_aa: CAWSKPARAGSQPQHF; v_call: TRBV30; j_call: TRBJ1-5; d_call: -
cdr3_aa: CSVARQLNTEAFF; v_call: TRBV29-1; j_call: TRBJ1-1; d_call: -
cdr3_aa: CASSLAGGRTEAFF; v_call: TRBV7-6; j_call: TRBJ1-1; d_call: -
cdr3_aa: CASSIARRAFF; v_call: TRBV19; j_call: TRBJ1-1; d_call: -
cdr3_aa: CASSPGQTQETQYF; v_call: TRBV5-1; j_call: TRBJ2-5; d_call: TRBD1
cdr3_aa: CASSEPSVSGRPLF; v_call: TRBV7-9; j_call: TRBJ2-1; d_call: TRBD2
cdr3_aa: CSARDPSGPSEQYF; v_call: TRBV20-1; j_call: TRBJ2-7; d_call: TRBD2
cdr3_aa: CATSKGLTGAGEDQETQYF; v_call: TRBV15; j_call: TRBJ2-5; d_call: -
cdr3_aa: CASSMGASNQPQHF; v_call: TRBV19; j_call: TRBJ1-5; d_call: -
cdr3_aa: CASSLDVGQQYF; v_call: TRBV7-2; j_call: TRBJ2-7; d_call: -
cdr3_aa: CASINEGEMSQYF; v_call: TRBV21-1; j_call: TRBJ2-5; d_call: -
cdr3_aa: CASSLDGYYEQYF; v_call: TRBV5-1; j_call: TRBJ2-7; d_call: -
cdr3_aa: CASSLAGTDQETQYF; v_call: TRBV12-3/TRBV12-4; j_call: TRBJ2-5; d_call: TRBD1
cdr3_aa: CSVSLSGAFYEQYF; v_call: TRBV29-1; j_call: TRBJ2-7; d_call: -
cdr3_aa: CASSHSAGQLFLVDTQYF; v_call: TRBV5-6; j_call: TRBJ2-3; d_call: -
cdr3_aa: CASSLDLGSYGYTF; v_call: TRBV5-1; j_call: TRBJ1-2; d_call: -
cdr3_aa: CASSPGGQGYEQYF; v_call: TRBV4-1; j_call: TRBJ2-7; d_call: -
cdr3_aa: CASSKGQLPTNENLFF; v_call: TRBV3-1; j_call: TRBJ1-4; d_call: -
cdr3_aa: CASSPRDRLYNEQFF; v_call: TRBV27; j_call: TRBJ2-1; d_call: TRBD1
cdr3_aa: CASSLNGGEQYF; v_call: TRBV4-2; j_call: TRBJ2-7; d_call: -
cdr3_aa: CASSPLGPAPQYF; v_call: TRBV4-1; j_call: TRBJ2-3; d_call: -
cdr3_aa: CSVRLAGNEQFF; v_call: TRBV20-1; j_call: TRBJ2-1; d_call: -
cdr3_aa: CAINGDRDTEAFF; v_call: TRBV10-3; j_call: TRBJ1-1; d_call: TRBD1
cdr3_aa: CSARTFLTRGPYGYTF; v_call: TRBV20-1; j_call: TRBJ1-2; d_call: -
cdr3_aa: CASTFSGGGQDTQYF; v_call: TRBV6-1; j_call: TRBJ2-3; d_call: TRBD2
cdr3_aa: CASSKVGGTEARETQYF; v_call: TRBV21-1; j_call: TRBJ2-5; d_call: -
cdr3_aa: CASSFTGLYNEQFF; v_call: TRBV7-9; j_call: TRBJ2-1; d_call: -
cdr3_aa: CASRRRPSGGSFEQFF; v_call: TRBV27; j_call: TRBJ2-1; d_call: TRBD2
cdr3_aa: CASSLYLGETQYF; v_call: TRBV7-8; j_call: TRBJ2-5; d_call: -
cdr3_aa: CASSFRGNTEAFF; v_call: TRBV5-1; j_call: TRBJ1-1; d_call: -
cdr3_aa: CASSWEGLAGETQYF; v_call: TRBV6-1; j_call: TRBJ2-5; d_call: TRBD2
cdr3_aa: CASSATPTLAGANYGYTF; v_call: TRBV6-1; j_call: TRBJ1-2; d_call: -
cdr3_aa: CASSLPDRRNTGELFF; v_call: TRBV6-5; j_call: TRBJ2-2; d_call: TRBD1
cdr3_aa: CASSPPRLAARAEQYF; v_call: TRBV12-3/TRBV12-4; j_call: TRBJ2-7; d_call: TRBD2
cdr3_aa: CASSFVGEYNEQFF; v_call: TRBV12-3/TRBV12-4; j_call: TRBJ2-1; d_call: -
cdr3_aa: CASSQVLAGGDEQYF; v_call: TRBV3-1; j_call: TRBJ2-7; d_call: TRBD2
cdr3_aa: CAISADTNYGYTF; v_call: TRBV10-3; j_call: TRBJ1-2; d_call: -
cdr3_aa: CASSARQGYTEAFF; v_call: TRBV7-2; j_call: TRBJ1-1; d_call: -
cdr3_aa: CASSPPTLETQYF; v_call: TRBV9; j_call: TRBJ2-5; d_call: -
cdr3_aa: CASSQDYETNEKLFF; v_call: TRBV4-1; j_call: TRBJ1-4; d_call: -
cdr3_aa: CASSQADGLYNEQFF; v_call: TRBV3-1; j_call: TRBJ2-1; d_call: -
cdr3_aa: CASSLGEEGTDTQYF; v_call: TRBV3-1; j_call: TRBJ2-3; d_call: -